These 13 T cell receptor beta chains came from one sample sequenced in a study of T-cell reconstitution after alpha-beta-depleted transplantation in children. This sample's TCRbeta library carried unique molecular identifier barcodes. TCRdb redid the calling of the PCR reads with MiXCR, one entry per CDR3 protein. The repertoire holds 210,000 or so distinct CDR3 sequences, with roughly a tenth as singletons. This specimen was PBMCs, taken before TCRalphabeta/CD19-depleted stem cell transplant. These receptors all stem from a child less than two years old with acute myeloid leukemia, due to receive a stem cell transplant.

As concerns this clonotype: A much larger clone sits a single nucleotide away, making a read error possible. The chain has TRBV4-1 and TRBJ2-4; TRBD1 matches 11 bases. The CDR3 is 15 residues long. CDR1 is MGHRA and CDR2 is YSYEKL in the germline V gene. CDR3 in amino acids: CASSQEGTGGDIQHF. CDR3 sequence (DNA): TGCGCCAGCAGCCAAGAAGGGACAGGGGGTGACATTCAGCACTTC.

This clonotype has at least ten counts. This chain uses TRBV6-6 with TRBJ1-4; maybe TRBD1 (6 bases). Trimming left V 6 bases short and J 1 base short, with 6 bases between. This CDR3 spans 13 amino acids. The germline gives CDR1 MNHNY, CDR2 SVGAGI (reference sequence). CDR3: CASRTGTNEKLFF. The CDR3 DNA follows: TGTGCCAGCAGGACAGGAACTAATGAAAAACTGTTTTTT.

This clonotype appeared many times. The rearrangement links TRBV5-5 to TRBJ2-2; D may be TRBD1 (6 bases). CDR3 length: 16 residues. The V gene's germline CDR1 is SGHKS and CDR2 YYEKEE (reference sequence). Trimming took 0 bases from V and 7 from J, leaving 16 bases between them. Here the CDR3 reads CASSLGSTGRIGELFF. In nucleotides, the CDR3 is TGTGCCAGCAGCTTGGGGTCTACAGGGCGGATCGGGGAGCTGTTTTTT.

This clonotype was seen repeatedly, ten times or more. The chain uses TRBV7-2 and TRBJ1-2; no clear D. Germline CDR1 SGHTA, CDR2 FQGNSA. V was cut by 3 bases and J by 5 bases, with 7 bases left in between. The CDR3 extends over 12 amino acids. DNA of the CDR3: TGTGCCAGCAGCTTCGTAGGGTATGGCTACACCTTC. Its translation: CASSFVGYGYTF. The variable domain in full, completed from reference TRBV7-2 and TRBJ1-2, reads GAGVSQSPSNKVTEKGKDVELRCDPISGHTALYWYRQSLGQGLEFLIYFQGNSAPDKSGLPSDRFSAERTGGSVSTLTIQRTQQEDSAVYLCASSFVGYGYTFGSGTRLTVV.

Comments on this clonotype: A much more abundant neighbour one base away suggests this may be a read error. Written as DNA, the CDR3 is TGTGCCTGCAGCCCCTCGTTCGACGAGCAGTACTTC. Translated, it gives CACSPSFDEQYF. This chain joins TRBV11-2 and TRBJ2-7, with D unclear. Germline CDR1 is SGHAT and CDR2 is FQNNGV. This CDR3 region has 12 residues.

The genes are TRBV3-1 and TRBJ1-5; D is ambiguous. Germline V lookup: CDR1 LGHDT, CDR2 YNNKEL (reference sequence). V lost 0 bases and J 5 bases, leaving 8 bases between the germline ends. The CDR3 consists of 14 residues. The CDR3 protein is CASSQDRWDQPQHF. The CDR3 DNA sequence: TGTGCCAGCAGCCAAGATCGCTGGGATCAGCCCCAGCATTTT.

This clonotype is judged medium-sized (0.01 to 0.1%). The gene calls are TRBV6-2 or TRBV6-3 and TRBJ1-1; the match to TRBD1 covers 11 bases. The CDR3 has 16 residues. The V segment lost 4 bases and the J segment 1 base; nucleotides outside the gene matches: 5. Germline lookup yields CDR1 MNHEY and CDR2 SVGEGT. The CDR3 nucleotides are TGTGCCAGCAGTTTCGGGGACAGGGGGAAGAACACTGAAGCTTTCTTT. Its protein is CASSFGDRGKNTEAFF.

This clonotype was picked up many times. The chain combines TRBV11-2 with TRBJ1-4; no firm D call. Trimming took off 1 base at V and 5 bases at J, with 11 bases between the two ends. Germline V gene data show CDR1 as SGHAT and CDR2 as FQNNGV. CDR3 size: 15 residues. This CDR3 is CASSLVTSQNEKLFF. In DNA, the CDR3 is TGTGCCAGCAGCTTAGTAACCAGCCAGAATGAAAAACTGTTTTTT.

This clonotype has a count of ten or more. The J gene is TRBJ1-1, the V gene TRBV12-3 or TRBV12-4; D is undetermined. V lost 2 bases to trimming and J lost 4 bases, with 11 bases between them. The CDR3 spans 14 residues. CDR3 in amino acids: CASSLQVFGTEAFF. For the CDR3, the DNA is TGTGCCAGCAGTTTACAGGTCTTCGGCACTGAAGCTTTCTTT.

Many counts were recorded for this clonotype. The chain carries TRBV28 and TRBJ2-7; TRBD2 aligns across 15 bases. V trimming: 5 bases; J trimming: 0 bases; junction bases outside the gene matches: 5. This CDR3 has 17 residues. Germline V lookup: CDR1 MDHEN, CDR2 SYDVKM. The CDR3 region is CASSTGLAGGYSYEQYF. DNA for the CDR3: TGTGCCAGCAGTACCGGACTAGCGGGGGGGTACTCCTACGAGCAGTACTTC.

This chain joins TRBV5-4 and TRBJ2-6; TRBD1 agrees at 9 bases. V dropped 2 bases and J dropped 1; count of bases not matched to a gene: 16. The CDR3 spans 21 residues. Germline loops: CDR1 SGHNT, CDR2 YYREEE (reference sequence). The chain's CDR3 is CASSFDERPTDRGSGANVLTF. The CDR3 DNA follows: TGTGCCAGCAGCTTCGACGAGAGACCTACGGACAGGGGTTCTGGGGCCAACGTCCTGACTTTC.

There are many counts of this clonotype. This sequence joins TRBV12-3 or TRBV12-4 and TRBJ1-1; D is perhaps TRBD1 (6 bases). The CDR3 contains 14 residues. Trimming removed 3 bases from V and 5 bases from J, with 13 bases in between. The CDR3 DNA reads TGTGCCAGCAGTTTGTGGGGGCTAGGTACTGAAGCTTTCTTT. It is translated as CASSLWGLGTEAFF.

This clonotype was counted ten times or more. The chain recombines TRBV20-1 with TRBJ2-7; D is undetermined. Germline V lookup: CDR1 DFQATT, CDR2 SNEGSKA (reference sequence). The CDR3 consists of 11 residues. With 6 bases removed from V and 4 bases from J, the gap between germline ends came to 10 bases. The CDR3 loop is CSAPVPYEQYF. The CDR3, as DNA: TGCAGTGCCCCTGTCCCTTACGAGCAGTACTTC.